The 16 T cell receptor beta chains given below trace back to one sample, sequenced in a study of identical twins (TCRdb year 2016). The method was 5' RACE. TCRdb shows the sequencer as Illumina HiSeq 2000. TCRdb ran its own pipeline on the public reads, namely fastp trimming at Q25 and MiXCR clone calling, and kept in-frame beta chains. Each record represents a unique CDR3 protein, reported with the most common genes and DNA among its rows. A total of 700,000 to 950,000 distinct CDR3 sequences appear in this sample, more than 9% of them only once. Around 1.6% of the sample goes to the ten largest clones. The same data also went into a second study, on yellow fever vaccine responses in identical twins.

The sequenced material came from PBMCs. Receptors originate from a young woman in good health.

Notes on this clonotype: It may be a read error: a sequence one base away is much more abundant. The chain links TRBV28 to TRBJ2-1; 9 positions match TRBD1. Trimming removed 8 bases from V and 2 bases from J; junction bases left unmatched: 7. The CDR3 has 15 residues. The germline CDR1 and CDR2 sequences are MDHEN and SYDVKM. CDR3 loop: CASGGTGSTYNEQFF. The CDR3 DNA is TGTGCCAGCGGAGGGACAGGGAGCACCTACAATGAGCAGTTCTTC.

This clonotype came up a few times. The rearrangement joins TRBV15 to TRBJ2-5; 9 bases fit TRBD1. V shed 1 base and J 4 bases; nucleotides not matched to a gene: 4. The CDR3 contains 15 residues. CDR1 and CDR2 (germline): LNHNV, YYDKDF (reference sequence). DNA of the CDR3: TGTGCCACCAGCAGAGCGGGACAGGGTGGAGAGACCCAGTACTTC. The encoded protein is CATSRAGQGGETQYF.

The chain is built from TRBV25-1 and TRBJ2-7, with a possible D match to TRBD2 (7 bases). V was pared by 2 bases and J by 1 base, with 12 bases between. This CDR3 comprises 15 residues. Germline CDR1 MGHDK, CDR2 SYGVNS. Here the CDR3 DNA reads TGTGCCAGCAGTGAAGGGGGGGCGGGGTCCTACGAGCAGTACTTC. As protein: CASSEGGAGSYEQYF.

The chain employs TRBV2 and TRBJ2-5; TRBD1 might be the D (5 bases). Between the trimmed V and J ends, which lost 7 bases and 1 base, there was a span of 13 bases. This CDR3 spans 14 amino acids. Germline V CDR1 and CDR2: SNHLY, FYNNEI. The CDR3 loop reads CASKQAGRQETQYF. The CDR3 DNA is TGTGCCAGCAAACAGGCCGGACGCCAAGAGACCCAGTACTTC.

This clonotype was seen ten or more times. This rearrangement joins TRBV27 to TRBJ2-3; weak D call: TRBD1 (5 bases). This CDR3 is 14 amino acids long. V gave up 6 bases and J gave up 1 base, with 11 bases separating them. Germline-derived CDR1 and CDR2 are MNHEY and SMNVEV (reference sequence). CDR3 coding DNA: TGTGCCAGCAGCCCAGGACATCGCACAGATACGCAGTATTTT. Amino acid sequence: CASSPGHRTDTQYF.

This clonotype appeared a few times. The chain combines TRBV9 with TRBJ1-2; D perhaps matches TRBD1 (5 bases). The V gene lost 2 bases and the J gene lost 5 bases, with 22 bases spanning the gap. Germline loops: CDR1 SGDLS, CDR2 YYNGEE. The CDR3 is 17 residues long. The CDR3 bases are TGTGCCAGCAGCGTTTCCGGGACCCCCAATAGCGAATATGGCTACACCTTC. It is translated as CASSVSGTPNSEYGYTF.

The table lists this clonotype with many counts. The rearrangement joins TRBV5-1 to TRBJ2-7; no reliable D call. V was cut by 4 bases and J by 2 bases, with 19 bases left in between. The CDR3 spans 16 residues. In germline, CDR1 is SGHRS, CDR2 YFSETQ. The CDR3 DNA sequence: TGCGCCAGCAGCGCCCGATTGATGGGTCCCCCCTACGAGCAGTACTTC. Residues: CASSARLMGPPYEQYF.

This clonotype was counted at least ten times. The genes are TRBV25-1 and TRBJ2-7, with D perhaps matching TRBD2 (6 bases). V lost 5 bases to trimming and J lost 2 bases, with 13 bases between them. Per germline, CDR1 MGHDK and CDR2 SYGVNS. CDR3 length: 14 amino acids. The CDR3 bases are TGTGCCAGCAGTCCAATGGGGGGACCCTACGAGCAGTACGTC. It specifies CASSPMGGPYEQYV.

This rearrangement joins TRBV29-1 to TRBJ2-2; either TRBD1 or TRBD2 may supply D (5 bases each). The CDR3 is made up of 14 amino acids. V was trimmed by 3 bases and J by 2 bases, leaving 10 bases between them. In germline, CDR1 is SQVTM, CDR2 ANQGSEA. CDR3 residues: CSVDPGPNTGELFF. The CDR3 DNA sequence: TGCAGCGTTGACCCGGGACCCAACACCGGGGAGCTGTTTTTT.

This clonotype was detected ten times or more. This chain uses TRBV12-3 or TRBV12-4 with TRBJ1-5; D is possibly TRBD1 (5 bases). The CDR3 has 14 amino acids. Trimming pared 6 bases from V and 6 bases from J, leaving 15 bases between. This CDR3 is CASSPTGGGQPQHF. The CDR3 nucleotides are TGTGCCAGCAGCCCAACGGGGGGAGGTCAGCCCCAGCATTTT.

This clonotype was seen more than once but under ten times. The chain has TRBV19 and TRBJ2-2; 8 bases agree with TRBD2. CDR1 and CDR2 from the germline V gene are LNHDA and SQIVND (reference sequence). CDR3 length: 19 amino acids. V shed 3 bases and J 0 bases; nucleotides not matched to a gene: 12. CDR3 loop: CASSIARPGLGPNTGELFF. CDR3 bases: TGTGCCAGTAGTATCGCCCGGCCGGGACTAGGCCCGAACACCGGGGAGCTGTTTTTT.

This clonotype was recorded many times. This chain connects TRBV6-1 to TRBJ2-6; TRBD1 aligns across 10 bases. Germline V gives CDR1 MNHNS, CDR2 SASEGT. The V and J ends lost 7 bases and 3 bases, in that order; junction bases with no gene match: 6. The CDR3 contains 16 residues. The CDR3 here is CASTRQGAGGANVLTF. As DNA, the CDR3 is TGTGCCAGCACCAGACAGGGGGCAGGTGGGGCCAACGTCCTGACTTTC.

This chain's CDR3 is CATSRKLAGGTRTHLWYF. The CDR3 DNA follows: TGTGCCACCAGCAGAAAACTAGCGGGAGGGACGAGGACCCACTTGTGGTATTTT. The gene calls are TRBV15 and TRBJ2-3; TRBD2 matches 13 bases. This CDR3 region has 18 residues. Germline CDR1 is LNHNV and CDR2 is YYDKDF (reference sequence). V trimming: 2 bases; J trimming: 14 bases; junction bases outside the gene matches: 19.

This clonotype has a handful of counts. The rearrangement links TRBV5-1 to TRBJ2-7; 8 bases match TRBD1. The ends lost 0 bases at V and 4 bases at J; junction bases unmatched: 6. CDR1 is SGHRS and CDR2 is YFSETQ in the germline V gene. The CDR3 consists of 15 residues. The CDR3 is CASSLVWDRSYEQYV. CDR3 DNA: TGCGCCAGCAGCTTGGTGTGGGACAGGTCGTACGAGCAGTACGTC.

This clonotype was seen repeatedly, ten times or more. In nucleotides, the CDR3 is TGCAGCGTTGCTTTGGCAGGGGGTATCTACGAGCAGTACTTC. Translation gives CSVALAGGIYEQYF. The V call is TRBV29-1, the J call TRBJ2-7, with 7 bases matching TRBD1. With 4 bases clipped from V and 3 bases from J, the junction kept 9 bases outside the gene matches. CDR3 length: 14 amino acids. Germline V gives CDR1 SQVTM, CDR2 ANQGSEA.

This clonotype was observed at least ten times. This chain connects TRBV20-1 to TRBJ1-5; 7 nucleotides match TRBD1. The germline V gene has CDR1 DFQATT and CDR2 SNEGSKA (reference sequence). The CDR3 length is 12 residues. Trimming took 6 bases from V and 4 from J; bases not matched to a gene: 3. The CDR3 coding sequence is TGCAGTGCGCCCAGGGGGAATCAGCCCCAGCATTTT. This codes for CSAPRGNQPQHF.